This T cell receptor beta chain was captured by sequencing in a study of response to subunit inactivated influenza vaccine. This clonotype turned up a few times. TCRdb re-analysed the RT-PCR reads in MiXCR, keeping a single row per CDR3 protein. Found here are about 500,000 distinct CDR3 sequences, around 7.9% of them singletons; the top ten hold over 10%. The CDR3 totals 16 residues. The germline CDR1 and CDR2 sequences are SGHKS and YYEKEE (reference sequence). Trimming cost V 0 bases and J 3 bases; bases outside gene matches: 8. The receptor was isolated from a man aged 50-75 years who received an inactivated influenza vaccine. The V and J genes are TRBV5-5 and TRBJ2-7; 8 positions match TRBD2. The input for sequencing was PBMCs from blood, taken about 23 months after vaccination. In DNA form, the CDR3 reads TGTGCCAGCAGCTTGGCTGGAGCGGGAGCTTTCTACGAGCAGTACTTC. It specifies CASSLAGAGAFYEQYF.